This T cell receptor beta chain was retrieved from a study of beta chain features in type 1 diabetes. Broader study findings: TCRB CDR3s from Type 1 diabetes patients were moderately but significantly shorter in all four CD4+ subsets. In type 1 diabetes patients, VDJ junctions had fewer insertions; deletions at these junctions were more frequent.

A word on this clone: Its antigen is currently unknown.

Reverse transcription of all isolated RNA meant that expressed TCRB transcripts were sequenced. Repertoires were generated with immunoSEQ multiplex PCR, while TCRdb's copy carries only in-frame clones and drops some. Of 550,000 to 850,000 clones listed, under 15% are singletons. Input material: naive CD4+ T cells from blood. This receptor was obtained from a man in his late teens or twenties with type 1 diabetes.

The CDR3 nucleotides are TGTGCCAGCAGTGAAGTGGGGGCATGGCGTGGGCAGTACTTC. Its protein product is CASSEVGAWRGQYF. V is TRBV6-1 and J is TRBJ2-7, with D possibly TRBD1 on 6 matching bases. The CDR3 loop spans 14 amino acids. The germline CDR1 and CDR2 sequences are MNHNS and SASEGT. V gave up 1 base and J gave up 9 bases, with 16 bases separating them.